The subject of this entry is one TCR beta chain. This specimen comes from a study of blood T cell repertoires in COVID-19. At the level of the study: The United States, Italy and Spain were the sources of the acute and convalescent COVID-19 samples. T cells, B-cell-depleted T cells, or PBMCs supplied cDNA or gDNA.

This CDR3 region has 17 residues. V was trimmed by 5 bases and J by 0 bases, leaving 17 bases between them. Germline CDR1 LNHDA, CDR2 SQIVND (reference sequence). Study processing details: Amplified reference gene primers provided the basis for estimating nucleated cell counts. The repertoire was sequenced with immunoSEQ multiplex PCR; TCRdb's copy has only in-frame clones and lacks some. V and J calls and clone size follow that table, whereas D and trimming were derived from the DNA. The table shows 83,000 or so clones, with around 87% occurring only once. The chain links TRBV19 to TRBJ2-4, with unresolved D. The TCR originated in a man aged 80 or over with active or convalescent COVID-19. Material: peripheral blood. CDR3 region: CASSLGVAELAKNIQYF. The CDR3 DNA sequence: TGTGCCAGTAGTTTAGGTGTGGCGGAGCTAGCCAAAAACATTCAGTACTTC.